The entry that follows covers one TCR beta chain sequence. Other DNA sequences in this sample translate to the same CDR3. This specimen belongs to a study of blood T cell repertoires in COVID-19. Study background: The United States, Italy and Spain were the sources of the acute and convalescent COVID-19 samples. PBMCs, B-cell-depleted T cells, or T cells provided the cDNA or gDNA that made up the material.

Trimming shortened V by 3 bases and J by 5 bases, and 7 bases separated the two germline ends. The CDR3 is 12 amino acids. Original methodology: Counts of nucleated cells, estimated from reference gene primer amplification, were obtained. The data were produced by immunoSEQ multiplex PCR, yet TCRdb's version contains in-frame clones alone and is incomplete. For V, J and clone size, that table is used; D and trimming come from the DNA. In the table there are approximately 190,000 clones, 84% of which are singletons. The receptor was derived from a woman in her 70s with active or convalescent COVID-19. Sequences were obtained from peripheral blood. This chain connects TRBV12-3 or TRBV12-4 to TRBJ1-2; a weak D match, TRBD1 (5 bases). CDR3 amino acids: CASSFQGYGYTF. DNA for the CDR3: TGTGCCAGCAGTTTTCAGGGTTATGGCTACACCTTC.